This TCR beta chain is drawn from a study of blood T cell repertoires in COVID-19. CDR1 and CDR2 (germline): SGDLS, YYNGEE. This CDR3 comprises 15 residues. Trimming stripped 0 bases from V and 3 bases from J, with 13 bases between. In the authors' workflow: Amplification with reference gene primers provided the estimates of nucleated cell counts. Sequenced by immunoSEQ multiplex PCR; TCRdb stores in-frame clones only, minus some. That table gives V, J and clone size, and the DNA gave D and trimming. The profile shows 200,000 or so clones, approximately 87% of them singletons. The genes are TRBV9 and TRBJ2-7; a possible D gene is TRBD2 (6 bases). The TCR was taken from a woman aged 50 to 60 with acute or convalescent COVID-19. Sample: peripheral blood. The CDR3 bases are TGTGCCAGCAGCGTAGCCCCAGCGGGCCTCTACGAGCAGTACTTC. It encodes CASSVAPAGLYEQYF.